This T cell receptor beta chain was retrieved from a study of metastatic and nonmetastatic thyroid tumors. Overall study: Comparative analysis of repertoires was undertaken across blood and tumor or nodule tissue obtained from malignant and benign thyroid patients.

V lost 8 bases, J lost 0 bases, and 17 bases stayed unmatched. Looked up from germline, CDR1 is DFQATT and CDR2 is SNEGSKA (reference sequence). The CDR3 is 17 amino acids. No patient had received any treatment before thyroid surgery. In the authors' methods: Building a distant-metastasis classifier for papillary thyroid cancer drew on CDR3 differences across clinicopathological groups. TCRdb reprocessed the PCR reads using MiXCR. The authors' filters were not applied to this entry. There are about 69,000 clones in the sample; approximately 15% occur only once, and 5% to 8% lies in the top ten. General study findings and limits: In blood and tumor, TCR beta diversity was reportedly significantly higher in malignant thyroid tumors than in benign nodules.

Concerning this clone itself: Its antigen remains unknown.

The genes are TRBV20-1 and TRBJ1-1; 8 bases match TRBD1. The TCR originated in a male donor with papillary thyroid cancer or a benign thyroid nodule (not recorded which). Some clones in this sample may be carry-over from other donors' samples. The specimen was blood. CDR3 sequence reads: CSPSSGQVVLMNTEAFF. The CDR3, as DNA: TGCAGTCCCTCGTCGGGACAGGTGGTTTTGATGAACACTGAAGCTTTCTTT.